This T cell receptor (beta chain) derives from a study of cytomegalovirus exposure and HLA in healthy donors. Study information: Within the Caucasian-associated ancestry cluster were roughly 81% of the roughly 400 genotyped donors. Points from the study as a whole: An ancestry cluster, one associated with Asian ancestry, reportedly showed fewer N-insertions than the approximately 720-donor mean in a later analysis. The investigators catalogued under 200 TCR beta chains as cytomegalovirus-associated.

The CDR3 extends over 15 amino acids. Germline V gene data show CDR1 as SGHRS and CDR2 as YFSETQ. V lost 3 bases, J lost 2 bases, and 7 bases stayed unmatched. This PCR relied on a set of 60 Vbeta primers and 13 Jbeta primers. Using immunoSEQ multiplex PCR, the repertoire was profiled, and TCRdb retains in-frame clones only, with some absent. The sample spans 100,000 to 150,000 clones; the ten largest clones claim roughly 1.5%. Points on this clone: Its antigen is unknown.

The specimen sequenced was PBMCs. This clonotype was obtained from a woman between 35 and 50 years old in good health and CMV-seronegative. V gene TRBV5-1 combines with J gene TRBJ2-7; 8 bases match TRBD1. The chain's CDR3 is CASSSTGTGAYEQYF. The CDR3 bases are TGCGCCAGCAGCTCTACCGGGACAGGAGCCTACGAGCAGTACTTC.